Listed below are T cell receptor beta chains from one sample, sequenced in a study of OX40 agonist ivuxolimab in advanced cancers. TCRdb's table, derived via immunoSEQ multiplex PCR, lists solely in-frame clones and lacks some. The sample comprises fewer than 80,000 clones, around 91% of which are singletons, and about 6.5% rests with the top ten. The material sequenced was CD4+ or CD8+ T cells sorted from blood, taken in a trial of the OX40 agonist ivuxolimab. These receptors were obtained from an adult with an advanced solid tumor such as melanoma, head and neck, liver or kidney cancer. Both conserved end residues are part of each CDR3. D genes are given only for firm matches. Part of the rows lack a size; the others show once, few, many or a class for expanded clones.

abundance	d_gene	v_gene	j_gene	CDR3aa	CDR3nt
few	.	TRBV19	TRBJ1-1	CASRLHGGTEAFF	TGTGCCAGTAGGTTACACGGGGGGACTGAAGCTTTCTTT
.	.	TRBV11-2	TRBJ1-6	CASSLGSGEGSPLHF	TGTGCCAGCAGCTTAGGGTCAGGGGAGGGGTCACCCCTCCACTTT
.	.	TRBV6-5	TRBJ1-1	CASSYSNKGTEAFF	TGTGCCAGCAGTTACTCGAACAAGGGTACTGAAGCTTTCTTT
.	TRBD1	TRBV7-9	TRBJ2-2	CASSFSMGQGANTGELFF	TGTGCCAGCAGCTTTTCAATGGGACAGGGGGCGAACACCGGGGAGCTGTTTTTT
.	.	TRBV7-6	TRBJ2-6	CASSSFGVSGANVLTF	TGTGCCAGCAGCTCCTTTGGGGTCTCTGGGGCCAACGTCCTGACTTTC
few	.	TRBV27	TRBJ2-3	CASSPPAGEDTQYF	TGTGCCAGCAGTCCCCCCGCCGGGGAAGATACGCAGTATTTT
.	.	TRBV19	TRBJ1-4	CASNAHRDIVATNEKLFF	TGTGCCAGTAACGCCCACCGGGACATTGTTGCAACTAATGAAAAACTGTTTTTT
.	.	TRBV2	TRBJ2-7	CASDDLNYEQYF	TGTGCCAGCGATGATCTTAACTACGAGCAGTACTTC
.	.	TRBV25-1	TRBJ1-6	CASSLQGLSPLHF	TGTGCCAGCAGCCTCCAGGGATTGTCACCCCTCCACTTT
.	TRBD1	TRBV4-1	TRBJ2-7	CASSPSGQGAEQYF	TGCGCCAGCAGCCCTTCCGGACAGGGTGCCGAGCAGTACTTC
once	.	TRBV19	TRBJ2-3	CASSPDGSSTDTQYF	TGTGCCAGTAGTCCGGACGGGTCGAGCACAGATACGCAGTATTTT
.	.	TRBV19	TRBJ2-3	CASSGATPSYTDTQYF	TGTGCCAGTAGTGGGGCGACCCCCTCTTACACAGATACGCAGTATTTT
few	.	TRBV7-9	TRBJ1-6	CASSSQPGGGLNSPLHF	TGTGCCAGCAGCTCCCAGCCCGGGGGGGGCTTGAATTCACCCCTCCACTTT
.	TRBD2	TRBV18	TRBJ2-7	CASSPFPPGLAGEQYF	TGTGCCAGCTCTCCTTTTCCGCCAGGACTAGCTGGCGAGCAGTACTTC
.	TRBD2	TRBV9	TRBJ2-1	CASSVGGRVWEQFF	TGTGCCAGCAGCGTCGGCGGGAGGGTCTGGGAGCAGTTCTTC
.	TRBD1	TRBV19	TRBJ2-3	CASSSTDRGSTDTQYF	TGTGCCAGTAGCTCGACCGACAGGGGCAGCACAGATACGCAGTATTTT